The sample holds a few counts of the clone carrying this TCR beta chain. The target antigen is unknown. After constant-region reverse-primer amplification, full-length variable regions underwent semi-nested PCR with Nested Universal Primer A. MiXCR was run by TCRdb on the 5' RACE reads, yielding one entry per CDR3 protein. This sample has tens of thousands of distinct CDR3 sequences, with 29% found just once. Study-level findings and limits: The TCR gene usage of tumor memory CD4+ T cells clustered together with blood and lymph node memory CD4+ cells and with lymph node naive CD4+ cells.

CDR1 is SGHTA and CDR2 is FQGNSA in the germline V gene. The V end was cut by 2 bases, the J end by 1 base, with 13 bases between. There are 16 residues in the CDR3. The sequenced sample consisted of memory CD4+ T cells sorted from a lymph node. Regarding subset: memory CD4+ T cells, CD4+CD45RO+CD25-. This TCR derives from a female donor with breast cancer. The chain is built from TRBV7-2 and TRBJ2-3, with a possible D match to TRBD1 (6 bases). The CDR3: CASSLFGSGGTDTQYF. CDR3 sequence (DNA): TGTGCCAGCAGCTTATTCGGCTCAGGGGGCACAGATACGCAGTATTTT.